This TCR beta chain was retrieved from a study of PD-1 blockade in classical Hodgkin lymphoma. Indicated time point: cycle 4 day 1 (C4D1), after more than five weeks of nivolumab. Following autologous stem cell transplantation, relapse occurred in every patient, and exposure to brentuximab vedotin varied. The best responses consisted of complete response, partial response or progressive disease. The data were produced by immunoSEQ multiplex PCR, yet TCRdb's version contains in-frame clones alone and is incomplete. The repertoire includes about 49,000 clones, 90% of them detected once, and 11% to 15% sits in the top ten. The source is a human donor with classical Hodgkin lymphoma. Sequenced material: peripheral blood mononuclear cells (PBMCs), taken before the fourth cycle of nivolumab.

The CDR3, as DNA: TGTGCCAGCTCACCACCGGGGCGACTAGAGGTTTCGGATACGCAGTATTTT. It yields the protein CASSPPGRLEVSDTQYF. The chain is built from TRBV18 and TRBJ2-3; weak D call: TRBD2 (6 bases). This CDR3 is 17 amino acids long. Germline V CDR1 and CDR2: KGHSH, LQKENI. With 0 bases removed from V and 6 bases from J, the gap between germline ends came to 19 bases.